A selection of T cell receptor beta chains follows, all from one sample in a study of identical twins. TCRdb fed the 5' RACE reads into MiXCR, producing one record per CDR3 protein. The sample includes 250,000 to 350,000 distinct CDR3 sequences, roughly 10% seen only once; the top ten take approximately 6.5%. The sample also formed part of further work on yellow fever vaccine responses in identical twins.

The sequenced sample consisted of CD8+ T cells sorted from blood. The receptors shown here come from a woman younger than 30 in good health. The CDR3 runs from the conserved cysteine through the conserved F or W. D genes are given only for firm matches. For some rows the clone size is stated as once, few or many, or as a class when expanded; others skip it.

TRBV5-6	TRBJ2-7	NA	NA	CASSFGLTYEQYF	TGTGCCAGCAGCTTCGGGCTCACCTACGAGCAGTACTTC
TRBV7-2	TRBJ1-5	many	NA	CASSYLGGQPQHF	TGTGCCAGCAGCTACCTCGGGGGTCAGCCCCAGCATTTT
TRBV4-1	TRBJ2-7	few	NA	CASSQEAFSQGPTYEQYF	TGCGCCAGCAGCCAAGAAGCGTTTTCGCAGGGGCCCACCTACGAGCAGTACTTC
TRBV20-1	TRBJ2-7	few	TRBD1	CSASPMTGENPYEQYF	TGCAGTGCTAGTCCGATGACAGGGGAGAATCCCTACGAGCAGTACTTC
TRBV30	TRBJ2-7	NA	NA	CAWGSRGSYEQYF	TGTGCCTGGGGGTCAAGGGGGTCCTACGAGCAGTACTTC
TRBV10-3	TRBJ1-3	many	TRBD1	CAISVPTGGGNTIYF	TGTGCCATCAGTGTTCCAACAGGGGGAGGAAACACCATATATTTT
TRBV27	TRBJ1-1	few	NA	CATNFGGRGNTEAFF	TGTGCCACCAATTTTGGAGGGAGGGGAAACACTGAAGCTTTCTTT
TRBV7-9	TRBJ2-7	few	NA	CASSLVPGASPNEQYF	TGTGCCAGCAGCTTAGTTCCGGGAGCCTCACCCAACGAGCAGTACTTC
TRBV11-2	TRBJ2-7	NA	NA	CASSYGTLYEQYF	TGTGCCAGCAGCTACGGGACCCTTTACGAGCAGTACTTC
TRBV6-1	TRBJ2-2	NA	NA	CASREKTPPNTGELFF	TGTGCCAGCAGAGAAAAGACGCCTCCGAACACCGGGGAGCTGTTTTTT
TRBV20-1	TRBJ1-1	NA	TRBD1	CSARDLSSGTGYTEAFF	TGCAGTGCTAGAGATTTAAGTTCCGGGACAGGGTACACTGAAGCTTTCTTT
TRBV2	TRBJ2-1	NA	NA	CASRVSSYNEQFF	TGTGCCAGCAGGGTGAGCTCCTACAATGAGCAGTTCTTC
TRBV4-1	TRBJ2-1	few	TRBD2	CASSPGLAQFF	TGCGCCAGCAGCCCAGGACTAGCGCAGTTCTTC
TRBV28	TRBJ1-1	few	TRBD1	CASSLNRGWTEAFF	TGTGCCAGCAGTTTAAACAGGGGTTGGACTGAAGCTTTCTTT
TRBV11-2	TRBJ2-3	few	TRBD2	CASSPSLAATDTQYF	TGTGCCAGCAGCCCCTCACTAGCGGCAACAGATACGCAGTATTTT
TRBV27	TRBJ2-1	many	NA	CASSLSPADAYNEQFF	TGTGCCAGCAGTTTATCTCCCGCCGACGCCTACAATGAGCAGTTCTTC
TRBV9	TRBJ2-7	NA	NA	CASSVDPVGYEQYF	TGTGCCAGCAGCGTAGACCCGGTCGGATACGAGCAGTACTTC
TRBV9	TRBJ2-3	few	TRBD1	CASSVPGQGVLDTDTQYF	TGTGCCAGCAGCGTACCGGGACAGGGGGTTTTGGATACAGATACGCAGTATTTT
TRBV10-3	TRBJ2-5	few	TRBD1	CAISAGTGGQETQYF	TGTGCCATCAGTGCAGGGACAGGGGGCCAAGAGACCCAGTACTTC
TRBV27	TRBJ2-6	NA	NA	CASSLSYSGANVLTF	TGTGCCAGCAGTTTAAGTTATTCTGGGGCCAACGTCCTGACTTTC
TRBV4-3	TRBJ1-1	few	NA	CASSQDWDDGAEAFF	TGCGCCAGCAGCCAAGATTGGGATGATGGCGCTGAAGCTTTCTTT
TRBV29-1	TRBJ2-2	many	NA	CSGTENTGELFF	TGCAGCGGGACCGAGAACACCGGGGAGCTGTTTTTT
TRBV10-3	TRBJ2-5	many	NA	CAIRDTGEGETQYF	TGTGCCATCAGGGACACAGGGGAGGGTGAGACCCAGTACTTC
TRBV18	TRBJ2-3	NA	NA	CASSSTRLSKPTDTQYF	TGTGCCAGCTCATCGACAAGACTGAGCAAGCCCACAGATACGCAGTATTTT
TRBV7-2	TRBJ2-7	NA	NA	CASRTTASSEQYF	TGTGCCAGCAGGACAACAGCTAGTTCCGAGCAGTACTTC
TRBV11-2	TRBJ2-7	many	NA	CASSFRRVPYEQYF	TGTGCCAGCAGCTTTCGCAGGGTACCCTACGAGCAGTACTTC
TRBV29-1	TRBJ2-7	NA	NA	CSVESNAGEQYF	TGCAGCGTTGAATCTAACGCCGGGGAGCAGTACTTC
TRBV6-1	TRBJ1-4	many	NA	CASSEAPWRRTTNEKLFF	TGTGCCAGCAGTGAAGCGCCTTGGCGAAGGACAACTAATGAAAAACTGTTTTTT
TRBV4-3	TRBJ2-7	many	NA	CASSQDSRPQVGQYF	TGCGCCAGCAGCCAAGATTCCCGGCCGCAGGTTGGGCAGTACTTC
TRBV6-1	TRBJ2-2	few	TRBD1	CASSTDRGYTGELFF	TGTGCCAGCAGTACGGACAGGGGGTATACCGGGGAGCTGTTTTTT
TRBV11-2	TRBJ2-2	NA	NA	CASSPRGWGFSDPGELFF	TGTGCCAGCAGCCCAAGGGGGTGGGGATTCTCAGATCCCGGGGAGCTGTTTTTT
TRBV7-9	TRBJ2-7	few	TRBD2	CASSPGLAGLSGEQYF	TGTGCCAGCAGTCCCGGGTTAGCGGGGTTGTCTGGCGAGCAGTACTTC
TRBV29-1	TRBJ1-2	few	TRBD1	CSARTGPNYGYTF	TGCAGCGCCCGGACAGGGCCCAACTATGGCTACACCTTC